This T cell receptor (beta chain) originates from a study of cytomegalovirus exposure and HLA in healthy donors. Donors had nominal health at sampling but likely had unrecorded immune exposures. As concerns this clone: Antigen specificity is unknown.

PCR involved 60 Vbeta and 13 Jbeta primers. Clones were read by immunoSEQ multiplex PCR, and TCRdb kept only the in-frame ones, dropping some. The repertoire consists of roughly 160,000 clones, with 65% to 85% occurring once and the leading ten covering 3% to 3.5%. V was pared by 0 bases and J by 5 bases, with 3 bases between. The CDR3 sequence is 11 residues long. CDR1 is DFQATT, CDR2 SNEGSKA, per germline (reference sequence). Study results and caveats: Presence/absence analyses rested on an assumption that sequencing depth was roughly uniform across donors. A later analysis revealed that TCR association rates differed between HLA loci, peaking at DRB1 and bottoming out at HLA-C. On later analysis, the bulk of CMV-associated TCR beta chains appeared to be HLA-restricted.

This sequence joins TRBV20-1 and TRBJ2-3, with D hard to call. The material sequenced was PBMCs. The sequence derives from a woman aged 45-60 years in good health and CMV-seropositive. In DNA, the CDR3 is TGCAGTGCTAGAGAGAGAGATACGCAGTATTTT. It yields the protein CSARERDTQYF.